This T cell receptor beta chain was found in a study of CD8+ T cells in alopecia areata. Whole-study context: Grafts of skin from C3H/HeJ donors aged about 6-13 months with spontaneous alopecia went to female C3H/HeJ mice aged roughly 7-10 weeks.

Sequencing templates came from extracted RNA that was reverse transcribed into cDNA. The table came from immunoSEQ multiplex PCR; TCRdb's copy has only in-frame clones and leaves some out. The sample shows more than 250,000 clones, none of them appearing just once. Study outcomes and limitations: Lesional scalp exceeded normal scalp in clonality, especially in alopecia totalis/universalis.

This clone turned up a few times. Its antigen is still unknown. These gene names are mouse names. Markers used for sorting pooled cutaneous lymph node cells were CD4, CD8alpha, NKG2D, NKG2ACE and others. The sequencing sample was made of CD4+ T cells sorted from a lymph node. The origin of this receptor is a C3H/HeJ mouse with alopecia areata. The MHC haplotype recorded for the strain is H2-k.

CDR3 bases read: TGTGCCAGCAGTAGGGACTGGGGCGCT. It codes for CASSRDWGA. The whole CDR3 sequence is CASSRDWGAEQFF. V gene TRBV19 combines with J gene TRBJ2-1, with 10 bases identical to TRBD2. The sequence runs out 4 residues before the end of the CDR3; the remainder is reconstructed from the germline J gene. The CDR3 consists of 13 residues. The germline gives CDR1 FNHDT, CDR2 SITEND (reference sequence).